This TCR beta chain came from a study of blood T cell repertoires in COVID-19. Study summary: COVID-19 samples from acute and convalescent phases originated in the United States, Italy and Spain. Sample material is recorded as cDNA or gDNA derived from T cells, B-cell-depleted T cells, or PBMCs.

The CDR3 runs to 13 residues. Unmatched junction bases numbered 0, after V lost 6 bases and J lost 2 bases. Germline V lookup: CDR1 SNHLY, CDR2 FYNNEI. In the authors' workflow: Cell counts per sample came from amplifying reference gene primers. Some clones are missing from TCRdb's copy, which holds only in-frame ones; the method was immunoSEQ multiplex PCR. Clone size and the V and J calls come from that table; the DNA yielded D and trimming. The table shows some 50,000 clones, with roughly 87% occurring only once. The rearrangement joins TRBV2 to TRBJ1-5; 8 positions agree with TRBD1. The source of this sequence is a man in his fifties or sixties with acute or convalescent COVID-19. Sequenced input: peripheral blood. The DNA for the CDR3 is TGTGCCAGCAGGGGACAGGGCAATCAGCCCCAGCATTTT. It codes for CASRGQGNQPQHF.